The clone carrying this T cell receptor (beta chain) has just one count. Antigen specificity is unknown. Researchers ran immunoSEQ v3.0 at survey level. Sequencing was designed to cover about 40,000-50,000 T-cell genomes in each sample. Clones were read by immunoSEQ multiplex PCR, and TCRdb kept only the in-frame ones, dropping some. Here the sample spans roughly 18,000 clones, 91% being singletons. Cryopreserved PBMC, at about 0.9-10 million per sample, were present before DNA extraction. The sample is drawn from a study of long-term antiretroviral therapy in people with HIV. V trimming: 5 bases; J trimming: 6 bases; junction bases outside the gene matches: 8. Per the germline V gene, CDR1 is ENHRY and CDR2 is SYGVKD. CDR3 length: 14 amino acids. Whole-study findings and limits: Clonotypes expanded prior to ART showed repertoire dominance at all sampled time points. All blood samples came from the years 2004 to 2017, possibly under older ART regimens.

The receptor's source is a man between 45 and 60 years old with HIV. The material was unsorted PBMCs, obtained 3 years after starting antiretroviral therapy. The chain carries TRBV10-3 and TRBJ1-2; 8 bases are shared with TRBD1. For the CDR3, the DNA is TGTGCCATCAGTCCGACAGGGGAATCGCATGGCTACACCTTC. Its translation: CAISPTGESHGYTF.